This TCR beta chain derives from a study of early T cells in non-severe SARS-CoV-2 infection. Individual cDNA molecules received unique molecular identifiers. In TCRdb, the 5' RACE reads were re-called with MiXCR into one record per CDR3 protein. The table shows 35,000 to 40,000 distinct CDR3 sequences, with around 4.6% occurring only once. This clonotype was recorded many times. Germline V gene lookup returns CDR1 ENHRY and CDR2 SYGVKD. This CDR3 spans 13 amino acids. Trimming took 6 bases from V and 7 from J, leaving 10 bases between them. This chain links TRBV10-3 with TRBJ1-6; D uncertain. This TCR came from an adult who was a healthcare worker with PCR-confirmed SARS-CoV-2 infection or an uninfected control (not recorded which). Sequenced: whole blood. In DNA, the CDR3 is TGTGCCATCAGGAGAGAGACCAATTCACCCCTCCACTTT. The encoded protein is CAIRRETNSPLHF.